Below, 28 T cell receptor beta chains from the same sample are listed, as sequenced in a study of CD4 T cells in relation to SARS-CoV-2 and coronaviruses. Generated by immunoSEQ multiplex PCR, the TCRdb table keeps only in-frame clones and is missing some. This sample has tens of thousands of clones, with around nine tenths found just once. What was sequenced was memory CD4+ T cells from PBMCs. Source of these receptors: an adult with COVID-19.

This chain connects TRBV3-1 (or the pseudogene TRBV3-2) to TRBJ2-7, with D perhaps TRBD2 (5 bases). Per germline, CDR1 LGHDT and CDR2 YNNKEL (reference sequence). The CDR3 length is 16 residues. Trimming took off 0 bases at V and 2 bases at J, with 14 bases between the two ends. CDR3 sequence reads: CASSQEWSGRTYEQYF. In DNA form, the CDR3 reads TGTGCCAGCAGCCAAGAGTGGTCGGGGAGAACCTACGAGCAGTACTTC.

The gene calls are TRBV6-2 or TRBV6-3 and TRBJ2-7, with TRBD1 identical over 9 bases. The CDR3 spans 15 residues. CDR1 and CDR2 from the germline V gene are MNHEY and SVGEGT. V lost 4 bases and J lost 3; bases outside the gene matches: 7. CDR3 protein: CASSSPDRGIYEQYF. DNA of the CDR3: TGTGCCAGCAGTTCCCCGGACAGGGGTATCTACGAGCAGTACTTC.

CDR3 region: CASSQDRVYGYTF. The CDR3 DNA follows: TGCGCCAGCAGCCAAGACAGGGTGTACGGCTACACCTTC. The genes are TRBV4-3 and TRBJ1-2; D may be TRBD1 (5 bases). Trimming pared 0 bases from V and 8 bases from J, leaving 10 bases between. The CDR3 totals 13 residues. CDR1 LGHNA and CDR2 YSLEER come from the germline V gene.

The chain combines TRBV13 with TRBJ2-1; TRBD2 matches at 11 bases. The CDR3 has 13 residues. Germline trimming cut 2 bases from V and 10 bases from J; bases unmatched to any gene: 1. Per germline, CDR1 PRHDT and CDR2 FYEKMQ (reference sequence). The CDR3 here is CASSLRLAGEQFF. The CDR3 bases are TGTGCCAGCAGCTTAAGACTAGCGGGGGAGCAGTTCTTC.

In this sample, this clone turned up a few times. The chain joins TRBV10-3 to TRBJ2-5, with 7 positions matching TRBD1. The germline gives CDR1 ENHRY, CDR2 SYGVKD. The length of the CDR3 is 16 residues. V trimming: 0 bases; J trimming: 3 bases; junction bases outside the gene matches: 7. In DNA form, the CDR3 reads TGTGCCATCAGTGAGTCGAGTGGGACAGCCAAAGAGACCCAGTACTTC. Translating it yields CAISESSGTAKETQYF.

By share, this clone ranks as medium-sized. The CDR3 DNA follows: TGCGCCAGCAGCTTTTTAGCGGGGGGGCTCTCAGATACGCAGTATTTT. Amino acid sequence: CASSFLAGGLSDTQYF. The chain is built from TRBV5-1 and TRBJ2-3; 11 bases are shared with TRBD2. The V segment lost 2 bases and the J segment 4 bases; nucleotides outside the gene matches: 6. This CDR3 contains 16 residues. Per the germline V gene, CDR1 is SGHRS and CDR2 is YFSETQ.

The rearrangement joins TRBV30 to TRBJ1-2; D is perhaps TRBD1 (5 bases). Between the trimmed V and J ends, which lost 2 bases and 5 bases, there was a span of 12 bases. Germline CDR1 and CDR2: GTSNPN and SVGIG (reference sequence). This CDR3 has 13 residues. The CDR3 reads CAWSKQGGYGYTF. The DNA of the CDR3 is TGTGCCTGGAGTAAGCAGGGTGGTTATGGCTACACCTTC.

The chain recombines TRBV28 with TRBJ1-2, with TRBD1 matching 11 bases. The CDR3 has 14 residues. Germline V CDR1 and CDR2: MDHEN, SYDVKM. Losses at the gene ends were 6 bases for V and 7 bases for J; bases not matched to a gene: 7. This chain's CDR3 is CASRTGGQGVGYTF. CDR3 in DNA: TGTGCCAGCAGGACTGGGGGACAGGGGGTTGGCTACACCTTC.

The chain uses TRBV5-1 and TRBJ2-7; 8 bases align to TRBD2. This CDR3 contains 14 residues. Trimming took 3 bases from V and 2 from J; bases not matched to a gene: 4. CDR1 and CDR2 (germline): SGHRS, YFSETQ. CDR3 region: CASSYSGDTYEQYF. The DNA for the CDR3 is TGCGCCAGCAGCTATAGCGGGGATACCTACGAGCAGTACTTC.

The chain couples TRBV5-1 to TRBJ2-6; the D is unclear. The V and J ends lost 0 bases and 0 bases respectively, with 7 bases between them. The CDR3 has 16 amino acids. CDR1 is SGHRS and CDR2 is YFSETQ in the germline V gene. The CDR3 coding sequence is TGCGCCAGCAGCTTGGCTTTACTCTCTGGGGCCAACGTCCTGACTTTC. It yields the protein CASSLALLSGANVLTF. Supplemented by reference TRBV5-1 and TRBJ2-6, the full variable domain reads KAGVTQTPRYLIKTRGQQVTLSCSPISGHRSVSWYQQTPGQGLQFLFEYFSETQRNKGNFPGRFSGRQFSNSRSEMNVSTLELGDSALYLCASSLALLSGANVLTFGAGSRLTVL.

V is TRBV9 and J is TRBJ2-2; D remains unclear. V was pared by 4 bases and J by 6 bases, with 7 bases between. The CDR3 is 12 amino acids. CDR1 SGDLS and CDR2 YYNGEE come from the germline V gene. This CDR3 is CASSRFAGELFF. CDR3 sequence (DNA): TGTGCCAGCAGCCGATTCGCCGGGGAGCTGTTTTTT.

This rearrangement joins TRBV19 to TRBJ2-7, with D maybe TRBD2 (5 bases). V lost 2 bases, J lost 6 bases, and 20 bases lay in between. The CDR3 is made up of 16 amino acids. Looked up from germline, CDR1 is LNHDA and CDR2 is SQIVND (reference sequence). The CDR3 loop reads CASSINSGWSSGEQYF. DNA for the CDR3: TGTGCCAGTAGTATAAATTCGGGGTGGTCTTCGGGCGAGCAGTACTTC.

The rearrangement uses TRBV28 and TRBJ2-7; the D is unclear. V was clipped by 2 bases and J by 6 bases, with 8 bases between them. Germline V gene sequence: CDR1 MDHEN, CDR2 SYDVKM. The CDR3 extends over 12 amino acids. The CDR3, as DNA: TGTGCCAGCAGTTTAAATCTCCGCGAGCAGTACTTC. Its translation: CASSLNLREQYF.

The chain employs TRBV9 and TRBJ1-3; no firm D call. This CDR3 has 17 amino acids. Trimming took off 0 bases at V and 2 bases at J, with 15 bases between the two ends. The germline gives CDR1 SGDLS, CDR2 YYNGEE. The CDR3 region is CASSVVSQASTGNTIYF. The CDR3 DNA is TGTGCCAGCAGCGTAGTCTCTCAGGCCTCTACTGGAAACACCATATATTTT.

The V call is TRBV7-9, the J call TRBJ1-6; TRBD1 matches 8 bases. V lost 5 bases, J lost 6 bases, and 9 bases stayed unmatched. Germline V gene lookup returns CDR1 SEHNR and CDR2 FQNEAQ (reference sequence). There are 16 residues in the CDR3. The CDR3 here is CASSRGQGVINSPLHF. The DNA of the CDR3 is TGTGCCAGCAGCCGTGGACAGGGTGTTATTAATTCACCCCTCCACTTT.

This clone was counted a few times. The chain joins TRBV11-3 to TRBJ2-1; possibly TRBD1 or TRBD2 for D (6 bases each). The CDR3 covers 15 residues. Per germline, CDR1 SGHNT and CDR2 YENEEA. Trimming removed 5 bases at V and 7 bases at J, with 18 bases between. The CDR3: CASSPRGGQTNEQFF. DNA for the CDR3: TGTGCCAGCAGCCCGAGGGGAGGACAGACTAATGAGCAGTTCTTC.

This rearrangement joins TRBV5-1 to TRBJ2-7; D is unresolved. Trimming shortened V by 2 bases and J by 2 bases, and 8 bases separated the two germline ends. The V gene's germline CDR1 is SGHRS and CDR2 YFSETQ. There are 13 residues in the CDR3. The CDR3 here is CASSLGKAYEQYF. CDR3 DNA sequence: TGCGCCAGCAGCTTAGGAAAGGCCTACGAGCAGTACTTC. The complete variable domain, with remaining parts taken from reference TRBV5-1 and TRBJ2-7, reads KAGVTQTPRYLIKTRGQQVTLSCSPISGHRSVSWYQQTPGQGLQFLFEYFSETQRNKGNFPGRFSGRQFSNSRSEMNVSTLELGDSALYLCASSLGKAYEQYFGPGTRLTVT.

The chain couples TRBV6-1 to TRBJ2-5, with D tentatively TRBD1 (5 bases). V was cut by 1 base and J by 1 base, with 10 bases left in between. CDR3 length: 15 amino acids. The germline V gene encodes CDR1 MNHNS and CDR2 SASEGT. In DNA form, the CDR3 reads TGTGCCAGCAGTGAAGGGGGCTCGATCCAAGAGACCCAGTACTTC. Protein product: CASSEGGSIQETQYF.

The V gene is TRBV18, the J gene TRBJ2-5, with 10 bases aligning to TRBD2. CDR3 length: 17 amino acids. The ends lost 3 bases at V and 2 bases at J; junction bases unmatched: 9. Germline CDR1 and CDR2: KGHSH and LQKENI. CDR3 bases: TGTGCCAGCTCACCCATAGTTGCTAGCGGGGGACAAGAGACCCAGTACTTC. This gives the protein CASSPIVASGGQETQYF.

The rearrangement joins TRBV28 to TRBJ1-6, with D possibly TRBD1 on 5 matching bases. CDR1 and CDR2 (germline): MDHEN, SYDVKM. The CDR3 sequence is 12 residues long. V lost 6 bases to trimming and J lost 5 bases, with 5 bases between them. The CDR3, as DNA: TGTGCCAGCAGGGACAATAATTCACCCCTCCACTTT. Residues: CASRDNNSPLHF. Supplemented by reference TRBV28 and TRBJ1-6, the full variable domain reads DVKVTQSSRYLVKRTGEKVFLECVQDMDHENMFWYRQDPGLGLRLIYFSYDVKMKEKGDIPEGYSVSREKKERFSLILESASTNQTSMYLCASRDNNSPLHFGNGTRLTVT.

The V call is TRBV29-1, the J call TRBJ2-7; no firm D call. Germline CDR1 reads SQVTM; CDR2 reads ANQGSEA. CDR3 length: 10 amino acids. With 7 bases removed from V and 2 bases from J, the gap between germline ends came to 6 bases. As DNA, the CDR3 is TGCAGCGCTATGACCTACGAGCAGTACTTC. It specifies CSAMTYEQYF.

This clone appeared a single time. The chain links TRBV28 to TRBJ1-2; 9 bases are shared with TRBD1. Trimming at V came to 5 bases and at J to 5 bases, leaving 3 bases not matched to a gene. The length of the CDR3 is 13 residues. In germline, CDR1 is MDHEN, CDR2 SYDVKM. CDR3 amino acids: CASSNRGLYGYTF. DNA of the CDR3: TGTGCCAGCAGTAACAGGGGGCTTTATGGCTACACCTTC.

V usage is TRBV5-1 and J usage is TRBJ2-1, with a weak D call TRBD2 (6 bases). From germline, CDR1 is SGHRS and CDR2 YFSETQ. The CDR3 spans 16 residues. V was clipped by 4 bases and J by 8 bases, with 22 bases between them. The chain's CDR3 is CASSPLSGLSPDEQFF. CDR3 DNA sequence: TGCGCCAGCAGCCCGCTGAGCGGACTATCCCCCGATGAGCAGTTCTTC.

This clone was detected a few times. The V call is TRBV5-4, the J call TRBJ1-3; D is uncertain. The CDR3 is 14 residues long. V lost 0 bases and J lost 3, with 7 bases in between. CDR1 is SGHNT, CDR2 YYREEE, per germline (reference sequence). The CDR3 here is CASSLGQLGNTIYF. As DNA, the CDR3 is TGTGCCAGCAGCTTGGGGCAGCTTGGAAACACCATATATTTT.

V and J are TRBV19 and TRBJ1-5; D may be TRBD1 (5 bases). Germline V gene lookup returns CDR1 LNHDA and CDR2 SQIVND (reference sequence). The CDR3 is 16 amino acids. The V end was cut by 7 bases, the J end by 4 bases, with 20 bases between. The CDR3 spells CASIGLTTGGNQPQHF. CDR3 DNA sequence: TGTGCCAGTATCGGCCTCACCACGGGGGGGAATCAGCCCCAGCATTTT.

V gene TRBV5-1 combines with J gene TRBJ1-5; D might be TRBD1 (5 bases). The CDR3 has 16 amino acids. The germline gives CDR1 SGHRS, CDR2 YFSETQ. V gave up 0 bases and J gave up 1 base, with 11 bases separating them. CDR3: CASSLAGGGSNQPQHF. CDR3 sequence (DNA): TGCGCCAGCAGCTTGGCGGGGGGAGGGAGCAATCAGCCCCAGCATTTT.

The J gene is TRBJ1-2, the V gene TRBV30; weak D call: TRBD1 (6 bases). Germline V lookup: CDR1 GTSNPN, CDR2 SVGIG (reference sequence). The CDR3 spans 14 residues. The ends were cut back, 2 bases at V and 2 bases at J, with 12 bases in the middle. This chain's CDR3 is CAWSQGNLNYGYTF. The CDR3 DNA reads TGTGCCTGGAGTCAGGGGAACCTAAACTATGGCTACACCTTC.

This chain uses TRBV29-1 with TRBJ2-2, with 8 nucleotides matching TRBD2. The germline V gene encodes CDR1 SQVTM and CDR2 ANQGSEA. The CDR3 extends over 14 amino acids. With V trimmed by 8 bases and J by 7 bases, 12 bases remained unmatched. CDR3 in DNA: TGCAGCTGCGGGGGGCGGGGGAATAACGGGGAGCTGTTTTTT. Amino acids: CSCGGRGNNGELFF.